Following are 26 T cell receptor beta chains from one sample sequenced in a study of blood T cell repertoires in COVID-19. Only in-frame clones appear in the TCRdb table, and some are missing; sequencing was by immunoSEQ multiplex PCR. In the table there are 150,000 to 200,000 clones, 82% of which are singletons. The sample taken for sequencing was peripheral blood. The receptors come from a woman aged 70-85 years with acute or convalescent COVID-19.

This clone was seen more than once but under ten times. This chain links TRBV11-2 with TRBJ1-1; D is unresolved. V lost 5 bases and J 0 bases, leaving 4 bases between the germline ends. From germline, CDR1 is SGHAT and CDR2 FQNNGV. The CDR3 is made up of 12 amino acids. The CDR3 region has the DNA TGTGCCAGCAGCCCCGTGAACACTGAAGCTTTCTTT. Its translation: CASSPVNTEAFF.

The V call is TRBV28, the J call TRBJ2-2; TRBD2 agrees at 8 bases. CDR1 MDHEN and CDR2 SYDVKM come from the germline V gene. The CDR3 length is 16 residues. V shed 4 bases, J shed 4 bases, and the junction held 8 bases outside the gene matches. The CDR3 spells CASSSAIGRATGELFF. CDR3 DNA: TGTGCCAGCAGTTCCGCTATCGGGAGGGCCACCGGGGAGCTGTTTTTT.

This clone appeared a few times. The chain has TRBV12-3 or TRBV12-4 and TRBJ1-2; a weak D match, TRBD1 (5 bases). The CDR3 consists of 13 residues. V was cut by 6 bases and J by 8 bases, with 16 bases left in between. The CDR3 loop reads CASSHTGLLGYTF. The CDR3 DNA sequence: TGTGCCAGCAGCCATACAGGTCTTCTAGGCTACACCTTC.

The V and J genes are TRBV4-1 and TRBJ1-2; D call uncertain. Germline CDR1 reads MGHRA; CDR2 reads YSYEKL. V lost 4 bases to trimming and J lost 8 bases, with 17 bases between them. The CDR3 is 14 residues long. The CDR3 spells CASSPSPTNRGYTF. The DNA of the CDR3 is TGCGCCAGCAGCCCGTCTCCCACCAATAGAGGCTACACCTTC.

The V call is TRBV28, the J call TRBJ1-2; 7 bases line up with TRBD1. V lost 2 bases and J lost 4; bases outside the gene matches: 1. Germline V gene lookup returns CDR1 MDHEN and CDR2 SYDVKM. CDR3 size: 13 residues. The CDR3 reads CASSLDRAYGYTF. The CDR3 bases are TGTGCCAGCAGTTTAGACAGGGCCTATGGCTACACCTTC.

The V call is TRBV30, the J call TRBJ2-3; 8 nucleotides match TRBD2. V dropped 1 base and J dropped 4; count of bases not matched to a gene: 1. The CDR3 runs to 13 residues. The germline V gene encodes CDR1 GTSNPN and CDR2 SVGIG (reference sequence). The CDR3 DNA reads as TGTGCCTGGAGTGCCGGGAGGGCAGATACGCAGTATTTT. Its protein is CAWSAGRADTQYF.

The chain carries TRBV18 and TRBJ2-7; the D gene is possibly TRBD1 (6 bases). CDR1 is KGHSH, CDR2 LQKENI, per germline. Trimming removed 2 bases from V and 6 bases from J, with 20 bases in between. The CDR3 consists of 16 residues. In DNA form, the CDR3 reads TGTGCCAGCTCACCATTTGGGGGCGCTGGGTGGAGCGAGCAGTACTTC. It yields the protein CASSPFGGAGWSEQYF. Combining the CDR3 with reference TRBV18 and TRBJ2-7 gives the whole variable domain NAGVMQNPRHLVRRRGQEARLRCSPMKGHSHVYWYRQLPEEGLKFMVYLQKENIIDESGMPKERFSAEFPKEGPSILRIQQVVRGDSAAYFCASSPFGGAGWSEQYFGPGTRLTVT.

V usage is TRBV7-3 and J usage is TRBJ2-3; tentative D call: TRBD1 (6 bases). Germline CDR1 is SGHTA and CDR2 is FQGTGA. Trimming removed 0 bases at V and 0 bases at J, with 7 bases between. The CDR3 consists of 15 residues. CDR3: CASSLTGQSTDTQYF. DNA for the CDR3: TGTGCCAGCAGCTTAACTGGACAGAGCACAGATACGCAGTATTTT.

The V gene is TRBV28, the J gene TRBJ2-7, with 12 bases matching TRBD1. CDR3 size: 16 residues. Trimming removed 5 bases from V and 2 bases from J; junction bases left unmatched: 7. Germline CDR1 MDHEN, CDR2 SYDVKM. The CDR3 coding sequence is TGTGCCAGCAGTCCACTGGGACAGGGGGCTACCTACGAGCAGTACTTC. Encoded protein: CASSPLGQGATYEQYF.

Of note for this clone: Other nucleotide sequences from this sample produce the same CDR3. The CDR3 DNA sequence: TGTGCCACCGGACAGCCCAATCAGCCCCAGCATTTT. The encoded protein is CATGQPNQPQHF. The chain has TRBV10-3 and TRBJ1-5; the D gene is possibly TRBD1 (6 bases). Germline V gene data show CDR1 as ENHRY and CDR2 as SYGVKD. Between the trimmed V and J ends, which lost 10 bases and 3 bases, there was a span of 10 bases. The CDR3 covers 12 residues.

This clone has a handful of counts. The DNA for the CDR3 is TGTGCCAGCAGCCTGACCGGGACATCCATGAACACTGAAGCTTTCTTT. Amino acid sequence: CASSLTGTSMNTEAFF. The chain has TRBV7-8 and TRBJ1-1; tentative D call: TRBD1 (6 bases). There are 16 residues in the CDR3. Germline CDR1 reads SGHVS; CDR2 reads FQNEAQ. V lost 5 bases, J lost 0 bases, and 16 bases lay in between.

The chain couples TRBV6-2 or TRBV6-3 to TRBJ1-5; 9 bases align to TRBD1. Germline assignment: CDR1 MNHEY and CDR2 SVGEGT. V lost 2 bases to trimming and J lost 4 bases; unmatched junction nucleotides: 3. The CDR3 contains 15 residues. The CDR3, as DNA: TGTGCCAGCAGTTACGGACAGGGGATGAATCAGCCCCAGCATTTT. Protein sequence: CASSYGQGMNQPQHF.

The chain recombines TRBV30 with TRBJ1-2; 11 nucleotides agree with TRBD1. Germline V gene data show CDR1 as GTSNPN and CDR2 as SVGIG (reference sequence). V lost 1 base, J lost 5 bases, and 3 bases stayed unmatched. The CDR3 totals 14 residues. The DNA of the CDR3 is TGTGCCTGGAGTGGGACAGGGGGCGGGTATGGCTACACCTTC. Encoded protein: CAWSGTGGGYGYTF.

V and J are TRBV5-6 and TRBJ1-2; D is possibly TRBD1 (5 bases). Germline V lookup: CDR1 SGHDT, CDR2 YYEEEE. Trimming removed 0 bases at V and 5 bases at J, with 11 bases between. The CDR3 sequence is 14 residues long. CDR3 coding DNA: TGTGCCAGCAGCTTGGGCAGGGTTCGGTATGGCTACACCTTC. Its protein is CASSLGRVRYGYTF.

The J gene is TRBJ2-1, the V gene TRBV18, with a possible D match to TRBD1 (6 bases). CDR3 length equals 14 residues. Germline CDR1 reads KGHSH; CDR2 reads LQKENI. Trimming left V 3 bases short and J 6 bases short, with 12 bases between. CDR3 in amino acids: CASSPQQGINEQFF. In DNA form, the CDR3 reads TGTGCCAGCTCACCTCAACAGGGAATCAATGAGCAGTTCTTC.

The V call is TRBV3-1 (or the pseudogene TRBV3-2), the J call TRBJ2-3, with a tentative D call TRBD2 (6 bases). This CDR3 spans 14 amino acids. Trimming cost V 4 bases and J 0 bases, with 8 bases left between them. CDR1 and CDR2 from the germline V gene are LGHDT and YNNKEL (reference sequence). The CDR3 bases are TGTGCCAGCAGCCTTAGCGGAAGCACAGATACGCAGTATTTT. It is translated as CASSLSGSTDTQYF.

The chain recombines TRBV7-2 with TRBJ2-1; 7 bases line up with TRBD1. The CDR3 sequence is 18 residues long. Germline CDR1 is SGHTA and CDR2 is FQGNSA. Trimming at V came to 6 bases and at J to 0 bases, leaving 14 bases not matched to a gene. CDR3 nucleotide sequence: TGTGCCAGCAGAGGGGTTAGACAGGGTCAGCTCTCCTACAATGAGCAGTTCTTC. This codes for CASRGVRQGQLSYNEQFF.

The rearrangement uses TRBV2 and TRBJ1-4, with 9 nucleotides matching TRBD1. This CDR3 is 14 amino acids long. CDR1 is SNHLY and CDR2 is FYNNEI in the germline V gene. Trimming took 4 bases from V and 6 from J; bases not matched to a gene: 3. CDR3 loop: CASSVGTGYEKLFF. The CDR3 DNA sequence: TGTGCCAGCAGTGTAGGGACAGGGTATGAAAAACTGTTTTTT.

CDR3 sequence (DNA): TGTGCCAGTAGTACAGGGCAGTGGGCTTCCTACAATGAGCAGTTCTTC. Its protein is CASSTGQWASYNEQFF. The chain joins TRBV19 to TRBJ2-1; D is possibly TRBD1 (5 bases). Trimming took 4 bases from V and 1 from J, leaving 14 bases between them. The germline V gene has CDR1 LNHDA and CDR2 SQIVND (reference sequence). The length of the CDR3 is 16 residues. Full variable domain (outside the CDR3, taken from reference TRBV19 and TRBJ2-1): DGGITQSPKYLFRKEGQNVTLSCEQNLNHDAMYWYRQDPGQGLRLIYYSQIVNDFQKGDIAEGYSVSREKKESFPLTVTSAQKNPTAFYLCASSTGQWASYNEQFFGPGTRLTVL.

This chain links TRBV24-1 with TRBJ1-6, with TRBD1 matching over 8 bases. The CDR3 length is 13 residues. V was pared by 6 bases and J by 7 bases, with 1 base of the junction left unmatched. Germline V lookup: CDR1 KGHDR, CDR2 SFDVKD. Written as DNA, the CDR3 is TGTGCCACCAGTAGGGACAGGAATTCACCCCTCCACTTT. It specifies CATSRDRNSPLHF.

V is TRBV5-4 and J is TRBJ2-1; 7 nucleotides line up with TRBD1. The germline CDR1 and CDR2 sequences are SGHNT and YYREEE (reference sequence). This CDR3 is 18 amino acids long. The ends lost 3 bases at V and 2 bases at J; junction bases unmatched: 14. This CDR3 reads CASSWRYTGELTYNEQFF. The CDR3 nucleotides read TGTGCCAGCAGCTGGAGATACACAGGGGAGTTGACCTACAATGAGCAGTTCTTC.

The V and J genes are TRBV5-1 and TRBJ1-1; D call uncertain. Per germline, CDR1 SGHRS and CDR2 YFSETQ. Deletions cut 0 bases from V and 1 base from J, with 7 bases between. CDR3 length: 14 residues. In DNA, the CDR3 is TGCGCCAGCAGCTTGGGACATTCGAACACTGAAGCTTTCTTT. As protein: CASSLGHSNTEAFF.

CDR3 in amino acids: CASSFRVSDEQYF. The CDR3, as DNA: TGTGCCAGCAGCTTTCGGGTTTCTGACGAGCAGTACTTC. The chain couples TRBV7-2 to TRBJ2-7; D is undetermined. The CDR3 runs 13 residues. Germline V gene data show CDR1 as SGHTA and CDR2 as FQGNSA. The germline V and J ends were trimmed by 3 bases and 5 bases, with 11 bases remaining between them.

This chain uses TRBV7-2 with TRBJ1-3; D remains unclear. Germline V gives CDR1 SGHTA, CDR2 FQGNSA. The CDR3 loop spans 14 amino acids. Trimming removed 4 bases at V and 0 bases at J, with 7 bases between. As DNA, the CDR3 is TGTGCCAGCAGCTCCCCTCCCTCTGGAAACACCATATATTTT. The encoded protein is CASSSPPSGNTIYF.

The V call is TRBV7-2, the J call TRBJ2-7; TRBD2 matches at 9 bases. This CDR3 comprises 15 residues. CDR1 is SGHTA and CDR2 is FQGNSA in the germline V gene. Unmatched junction bases numbered 11, after V lost 8 bases and J lost 3 bases. The CDR3 region is CASAGGREGIYEQYF. For the CDR3, the DNA is TGTGCCAGCGCTGGTGGGCGGGAGGGTATCTACGAGCAGTACTTC.

The chain carries TRBV6-1 and TRBJ1-5; D remains unclear. CDR1 MNHNS and CDR2 SASEGT come from the germline V gene. V lost 1 base, J lost 0 bases, and 13 bases lay in between. The CDR3 runs to 17 residues. The CDR3 sequence is CASSEGITEYSNQPQHF. CDR3 coding DNA: TGTGCCAGCAGTGAAGGGATTACAGAGTATAGCAATCAGCCCCAGCATTTT.